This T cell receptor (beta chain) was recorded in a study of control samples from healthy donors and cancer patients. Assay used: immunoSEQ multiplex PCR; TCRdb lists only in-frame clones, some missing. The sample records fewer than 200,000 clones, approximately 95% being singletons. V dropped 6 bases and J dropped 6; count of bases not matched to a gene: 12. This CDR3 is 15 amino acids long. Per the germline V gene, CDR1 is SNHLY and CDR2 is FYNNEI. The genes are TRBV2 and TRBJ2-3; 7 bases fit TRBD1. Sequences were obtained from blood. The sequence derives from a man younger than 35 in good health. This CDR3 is CASRPQGQEWDTQYF. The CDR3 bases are TGTGCCAGCAGGCCCCAAGGACAGGAGTGGGATACGCAGTATTTT.